The present T cell receptor beta chain was sequenced within a study of shared clonotypes between healthy human individuals. Study-level background: Two women and a few men aged 18 to 49 served as donors.

A single count supports this clone. What it recognizes is unknown. General study findings and limits: A reduction in generation probabilities was seen for non-shared clonotypes relative to those shared by all four donors. Compared with memory subsets, naive subsets generally had larger estimated richness.

Trimming cost V 0 bases and J 4 bases; bases outside gene matches: 10. CDR1 is SGHRS, CDR2 YFSETQ, per germline. This CDR3 region has 18 residues. The assay was immunoSEQ multiplex PCR, and TCRdb's table has in-frame clones only and misses some. Among a few million clones listed, more than 90% were seen once. The sequenced sample was naive CD4+ T cells sorted from blood. The subset was: CD45RA+ positively selected. The sequence was obtained from a man younger than 35 in good health. The rearrangement joins TRBV5-1 to TRBJ2-2; 9 bases are a match to TRBD2. CDR3 loop: CASSLGRREGPSTGELFF. CDR3 sequence (DNA): TGCGCCAGCAGCTTGGGACGGCGGGAGGGCCCGTCCACCGGGGAGCTGTTTTTT.